A single sample gave rise to the 2 T cell receptor beta chains below, sequenced in a study of vaccination and CD4 T cells after COVID-19. Treatment given: approximately nine-day PBMC culture with coronavirus spike peptide pools or control peptides (ViraFEST assay). One should note that the unexposed donor's CD4+ T cells were collected before the COVID-19 pandemic (2011-2018). Sequencing of DNA taken from cultured CD4+ T cells relied on the Oncomine TCR Beta short-read assay. TCRdb itself ran the PCR reads through MiXCR, one entry per CDR3 protein. Of around 8,000 distinct CDR3 sequences listed, 30% to 45% are singletons. For these receptors, no antigen is known. Material for sequencing was CD4+ T cells from blood, cultured in vitro. These receptor sequences come from a human donor in good health.

The chain employs TRBV19 and TRBJ2-5; possibly TRBD2 for D (6 bases). The CDR3 is made up of 16 amino acids. Trimming stripped 6 bases from V and 1 base from J, with 18 bases between. Germline V gene sequence: CDR1 LNHDA, CDR2 SQIVND (reference sequence). The CDR3 loop reads CASSRTRVGGQETQYF. CDR3 bases: TGTGCCAGTAGCCGAACGCGGGTCGGGGGCCAAGAGACCCAGTACTTC.

The chain recombines TRBV5-6 with TRBJ2-5, with D possibly being TRBD1 (6 bases). The CDR3 runs 15 residues. V gave up 3 bases and J gave up 2 bases, with 14 bases separating them. CDR1 SGHDT and CDR2 YYEEEE come from the germline V gene. CDR3 sequence: CASSYQGLGQETQYF. The CDR3 coding sequence is TGTGCCAGCAGCTATCAGGGGCTGGGGCAAGAGACCCAGTACTTC.